This T cell receptor beta chain appears in the sequencing data of a study of control samples from healthy donors and cancer patients. The CDR3 contains 16 residues. The junction had 12 bases not matched to a gene; V was cut back by 8 bases and J by 4 bases. Germline lookup yields CDR1 MRHNA and CDR2 SNTAGT. This clone was seen a handful of times. Method: immunoSEQ multiplex PCR; TCRdb's copy keeps in-frame clones and lacks some. The data contain 390,000 or so clones, approximately 92% of them singletons. This receptor was identified in a man aged 40-50 years with head and neck cancer. The sequencing sample was made of PBMCs. The V call is TRBV6-4, the J call TRBJ2-1; 9 bases line up with TRBD2. The CDR3 DNA is TGTGCCAGCCTCTCCGACATAGCGGGAGCGTACAATGAGCAGTTCTTC. As protein: CASLSDIAGAYNEQFF.